The 32 T cell receptor beta chains in this list originate from one sample, sequenced in a study of T cells in tumors after PD-1 blockade. Method: immunoSEQ multiplex PCR; TCRdb's copy keeps in-frame clones and lacks some. The repertoire includes 5,000 to 6,500 clones, approximately 80% of them detected once, and 48% sits in the top ten. This sample comprised PBMCs, obtained after anti-PD-1 therapy. The receptors shown here come from a human donor with advanced basal cell or squamous cell carcinoma (not recorded which).

J is TRBJ2-1 and V is TRBV7-9, with 7 bases fitting TRBD2. V trimming: 7 bases; J trimming: 0 bases; junction bases outside the gene matches: 6. The CDR3 totals 15 residues. CDR1 and CDR2 from the germline V gene are SEHNR and FQNEAQ (reference sequence). The chain's CDR3 is CASMTGGSSYNEQFF. Written as DNA, the CDR3 is TGTGCCAGCATGACCGGGGGGAGCTCCTACAATGAGCAGTTCTTC. The variable domain in full, completed from reference TRBV7-9 and TRBJ2-1, reads DTGVSQNPRHKITKRGQNVTFRCDPISEHNRLYWYRQTLGQGPEFLTYFQNEAQLEKSRLLSDRFSAERPKGSFSTLEIQRTEQGDSAMYLCASMTGGSSYNEQFFGPGTRLTVL.

This clone was observed a few times. The rearrangement joins TRBV10-3 to TRBJ2-7; TRBD1 matches at 11 bases. Germline CDR1 reads ENHRY; CDR2 reads SYGVKD. The CDR3 is 16 amino acids. Trimming cost V 2 bases and J 4 bases; bases outside gene matches: 7. CDR3 in amino acids: CAISEPWTGGAYEQYF. In DNA form, the CDR3 reads TGTGCCATCAGTGAGCCCTGGACAGGGGGCGCGTACGAGCAGTACTTC.

This clone was detected a few times. The chain recombines TRBV18 with TRBJ2-3; D is perhaps TRBD2 (7 bases). V lost 0 bases to trimming and J lost 3 bases, with 16 bases between them. The CDR3 spans 17 residues. Germline V gives CDR1 KGHSH, CDR2 LQKENI. CDR3 DNA sequence: TGTGCCAGCTCACCACCGTCCGGGGGGCGGAAGACAGATACGCAGTATTTT. It encodes CASSPPSGGRKTDTQYF.

The chain combines TRBV4-2 with TRBJ1-4; 8 bases line up with TRBD1. CDR3 length: 16 residues. V gave up 2 bases and J gave up 6 bases; unmatched junction bases: 8. Germline CDR1 and CDR2: LGHNA and YNFKEQ. Here the CDR3 reads CASSQNPQGADEKLFF. The CDR3, as DNA: TGTGCCAGCAGCCAAAATCCTCAGGGGGCGGATGAAAAACTGTTTTTT.

The chain carries TRBV2 and TRBJ2-5; D gene uncertain. CDR1 is SNHLY, CDR2 FYNNEI, per germline. The CDR3 runs 15 residues. The V gene lost 5 bases and the J gene lost 1 base, with 14 bases spanning the gap. The CDR3 loop is CASSPGSKSQETQYF. In DNA, the CDR3 is TGTGCCAGCAGTCCCGGGTCTAAATCCCAAGAGACCCAGTACTTC. The entire variable domain, with the rest obtained from reference TRBV2 and TRBJ2-5, is as follows: EPEVTQTPSHQVTQMGQEVILRCVPISNHLYFYWYRQILGQKVEFLVSFYNNEISEKSEIFDDQFSVERPDGSNFTLKIRSTKLEDSAMYFCASSPGSKSQETQYFGPGTRLLVL.

This clone was found once. The V and J genes are TRBV4-2 and TRBJ2-3; 8 bases match TRBD1. Per the germline V gene, CDR1 is LGHNA and CDR2 is YNFKEQ. J gave up 1 base and V 2 bases, and 20 bases lay outside the gene matches. This CDR3 has 21 residues. CDR3 nucleotides: TGTGCCAGCAGCCAACAGGGGGCGGAGAGTTTAGCGGTGGGAGGCACAGATACGCAGTATTTT. Protein sequence: CASSQQGAESLAVGGTDTQYF.

This clone showed up just once. V is TRBV19 and J is TRBJ2-2; unclear D gene. The CDR3 totals 11 residues. The V and J ends lost 5 bases and 8 bases respectively, with 6 bases between them. Germline CDR1 LNHDA, CDR2 SQIVND (reference sequence). The DNA for the CDR3 is TGTGCCAGTAGTTATAGGGGGGAGCTGTTTTTT. Translated, it gives CASSYRGELFF.

The chain is built from TRBV5-5 and TRBJ2-1; either TRBD1 or TRBD2 may supply D (6 bases each). This CDR3 has 14 residues. Deletions cut 4 bases from V and 1 base from J, with 9 bases between. Germline CDR1 and CDR2: SGHKS and YYEKEE (reference sequence). Here the CDR3 DNA reads TGTGCCAGCAGCCAGGGGACTTCCTACAATGAGCAGTTCTTC. Translated, it gives CASSQGTSYNEQFF.

The chain has TRBV18 and TRBJ1-6; tentatively, D is TRBD1 (6 bases). The ends were cut back, 1 base at V and 6 bases at J, with 10 bases in the middle. CDR3 size: 15 residues. Germline V CDR1 and CDR2: KGHSH, LQKENI. This chain's CDR3 is CASSPQGHINSPLHF. CDR3 nucleotides: TGTGCCAGCTCACCACAGGGACACATTAATTCACCCCTCCACTTT.

This clone has just one count. The chain is built from TRBV6-6 and TRBJ2-7; 7 positions match TRBD2. After removal of 5 bases from V and 4 bases from J, the junction contained 8 bases not matched to a gene. CDR1 and CDR2 (germline): MNHNY, SVGAGI (reference sequence). The CDR3 has 14 amino acids. CDR3 DNA sequence: TGTGCCAGCAGTCCACGCGTACTAGCGTACGAGCAGTACTTC. Residues: CASSPRVLAYEQYF.

This clone was seen only a few times. This chain links TRBV7-9 with TRBJ1-4; D is ambiguous. V was trimmed by 1 base and J by 5 bases, leaving 5 bases between them. Germline CDR1 and CDR2: SEHNR and FQNEAQ (reference sequence). The CDR3 contains 13 residues. The CDR3 sequence: CASSLEANEKLFF. For the CDR3, the DNA is TGTGCCAGCAGCTTAGAAGCGAATGAAAAACTGTTTTTT.

V gene TRBV21-1 combines with J gene TRBJ2-7; TRBD2 reflects the table's D call only, with no check against the DNA. TRBV21-1 is reported as a pseudogene. The CDR3 is 18 residues long. The CDR3 coding sequence is TGTGCCAGCAGGCATTTCGCGCTAGCGGGTACTAGCTCCTACGAGCAGTACTTC. Amino acids: CASRHFALAGTSSYEQYF.

This clone appeared a single time. The V gene is TRBV19, the J gene TRBJ1-1; D is unclear. CDR3 size: 13 residues. CDR1 is LNHDA, CDR2 SQIVND, per germline (reference sequence). Trimming removed 10 bases from V and 6 bases from J, with 18 bases in between. This CDR3 reads CATIEAWSAEAFF. The CDR3 region has the DNA TGTGCCACCATTGAGGCATGGAGCGCTGAAGCTTTCTTT.

The chain joins TRBV6-5 to TRBJ2-7, with 11 positions matching TRBD2. This CDR3 is 15 amino acids long. V shed 6 bases, J shed 5 bases, and the junction held 9 bases outside the gene matches. Per the germline V gene, CDR1 is MNHEY and CDR2 is SVGAGI. The CDR3 bases are TGTGCCAGCAGCACGATTAGCGGGGGGGCCCACGAGCAGTACTTC. It specifies CASSTISGGAHEQYF.

The V gene is TRBV6-2 or TRBV6-3, the J gene TRBJ1-2; 8 bases fit TRBD1. Per the germline V gene, CDR1 is MNHEY and CDR2 is SVGEGT. The V and J ends lost 5 bases and 8 bases, in that order; junction bases with no gene match: 4. The CDR3 covers 12 residues. The CDR3 loop reads CASSQGARGYTF. CDR3 DNA sequence: TGTGCCAGCAGTCAGGGGGCAAGGGGCTACACCTTC.

CDR3 sequence (DNA): TGCAGTGCTAGACTAGATACGCAGTATTTT. It specifies CSARLDTQYF. The V call is TRBV20-1, the J call TRBJ2-3; D not resolved. Deletions cut 2 bases from V and 5 bases from J, with 2 bases between. The germline V gene has CDR1 DFQATT and CDR2 SNEGSKA (reference sequence). This CDR3 is 10 amino acids long.

The chain combines TRBV29-1 with TRBJ2-5; TRBD1 might be the D (7 bases). The CDR3 is made up of 14 amino acids. V lost 7 bases, J lost 5 bases, and 20 bases lay in between. Germline V lookup: CDR1 SQVTM, CDR2 ANQGSEA. The CDR3 sequence: CSGRGAGVRETQYF. The CDR3 DNA reads as TGCAGCGGCAGGGGGGCCGGGGTTCGTGAGACCCAGTACTTC.

J is TRBJ2-1 and V is TRBV19; D remains ambiguous. Germline CDR1 is LNHDA and CDR2 is SQIVND (reference sequence). Between the trimmed V and J ends, which lost 3 bases and 6 bases, there was a span of 3 bases. This CDR3 spans 11 amino acids. The CDR3 nucleotides read TGTGCCAGTAGTATCCTCAATGAGCAGTTCTTC. Its translation is CASSILNEQFF. Together with reference TRBV19 and TRBJ2-1, the CDR3 gives the full variable domain: DGGITQSPKYLFRKEGQNVTLSCEQNLNHDAMYWYRQDPGQGLRLIYYSQIVNDFQKGDIAEGYSVSREKKESFPLTVTSAQKNPTAFYLCASSILNEQFFGPGTRLTVL.

This clone was seen only once. This chain joins TRBV24-1 and TRBJ2-3, with no clear D. The CDR3 consists of 12 residues. The V end lost 6 bases, the J end lost 0 bases, and 3 bases lay between the germline ends. CDR1 KGHDR and CDR2 SFDVKD come from the germline V gene. CDR3 DNA: TGTGCCACCAGTCGCAGCACAGATACGCAGTATTTT. This translates into CATSRSTDTQYF.

The chain recombines TRBV27 with TRBJ2-1; TRBD1 is a possible D gene (5 bases). Germline CDR1 is MNHEY and CDR2 is SMNVEV (reference sequence). The CDR3 is 16 amino acids. The V and J ends lost 1 base and 0 bases respectively, with 10 bases between them. DNA of the CDR3: TGTGCCAGCAGTTTATTGGGGCAGACCTCCTACAATGAGCAGTTCTTC. This sequence encodes CASSLLGQTSYNEQFF.

The chain is built from TRBV5-1 and TRBJ2-5; 11 nucleotides align to TRBD2. The V gene end was trimmed by 8 bases and the J gene end by 5 bases; junction bases not matched to a gene: 14. Germline loops: CDR1 SGHRS, CDR2 YFSETQ. The CDR3 has 16 amino acids. This CDR3 reads CASYTGTSGPGETQYF. The CDR3 DNA sequence: TGCGCCAGTTATACCGGGACTAGCGGCCCAGGGGAGACCCAGTACTTC.

Written as DNA, the CDR3 is TGCGCCAGCAGCTCGGGCCCGGACAGGGCAAACGAGCAGTACTTC. Translation: CASSSGPDRANEQYF. The chain is built from TRBV5-1 and TRBJ2-7; 8 bases fit TRBD1. V lost 3 bases and J lost 5; bases outside the gene matches: 10. The CDR3 consists of 15 residues. CDR1 and CDR2 from the germline V gene are SGHRS and YFSETQ.

The gene calls are TRBV29-1 and TRBJ1-2; D uncertain. Trimming stripped 3 bases from V and 8 bases from J, with 1 base between. CDR3 size: 8 residues. Germline CDR1 reads SQVTM; CDR2 reads ANQGSEA. The CDR3 here is CSVEGYTF. The CDR3 DNA follows: TGCAGCGTTGAGGGCTACACCTTC.

The chain uses TRBV6-6 and TRBJ1-5, with TRBD1 identical over 10 bases. Germline assignment: CDR1 MNHNY and CDR2 SVGAGI (reference sequence). This CDR3 has 16 amino acids. V was pared by 4 bases and J by 4 bases, with 7 bases of the junction left unmatched. This chain's CDR3 is CASSFPRDRGNQPQHF. The DNA for the CDR3 is TGTGCCAGCAGTTTCCCCCGGGACAGGGGAAATCAGCCCCAGCATTTT.

V usage is TRBV12-3 or TRBV12-4 and J usage is TRBJ1-2; D is possibly TRBD1 (5 bases). Trimming took off 8 bases at V and 8 bases at J, with 15 bases between the two ends. The CDR3 loop spans 12 amino acids. CDR3 amino acids: CASARGDGGYTF. CDR3 bases: TGTGCCAGCGCACGGGGGGACGGGGGCTACACCTTC.

J is TRBJ2-3 and V is TRBV21-1; the table's TRBD2 call for D was not verified on the DNA. TRBV21-1 is an annotated pseudogene. CDR3 length: 14 amino acids. This CDR3 is CASTTLGLTDTQYF. The CDR3 DNA sequence: TGTGCCAGCACCACGCTCGGTCTCACAGATACGCAGTATTTT.

This chain joins TRBV19 and TRBJ1-1; D possibly corresponds to TRBD1 (5 bases). The V end was cut by 0 bases, the J end by 5 bases, with 16 bases between. The V gene's germline CDR1 is LNHDA and CDR2 SQIVND (reference sequence). The CDR3 is made up of 16 amino acids. The CDR3 reads CASSIDAGPLSTEAFF. CDR3 coding DNA: TGTGCCAGTAGTATAGACGCGGGACCCCTGAGTACTGAAGCTTTCTTT.

This rearrangement joins TRBV28 to TRBJ1-5; TRBD1 matches at 7 bases. Germline CDR1 is MDHEN and CDR2 is SYDVKM. The CDR3 covers 17 residues. Trimming removed 6 bases from V and 1 base from J; junction bases left unmatched: 12. CDR3 protein: CASRRPPGTESNQPQHF. CDR3 bases: TGTGCCAGCAGAAGACCCCCTGGGACAGAAAGCAATCAGCCCCAGCATTTT.

The rearrangement uses TRBV5-1 and TRBJ1-6; 11 bases are shared with TRBD1. The length of the CDR3 is 15 residues. Germline V lookup: CDR1 SGHRS, CDR2 YFSETQ. V lost 3 bases and J lost 8; bases outside the gene matches: 4. CDR3 DNA sequence: TGCGCCAGCAGCTGGACAGGGGGCCCAGATTCACCCCTCCACTTT. Protein: CASSWTGGPDSPLHF.

The chain combines TRBV21-1 with TRBJ2-7; the D call in the table, TRBD1, was not verified against the DNA. TRBV21-1 is a listed pseudogene. There are 14 residues in the CDR3. The DNA of the CDR3 is TGTGCCAGCAGCAAAGGGGACACGTCCTACGAGCAGTACTTC. Translated, it gives CASSKGDTSYEQYF.

The genes are TRBV30 and TRBJ2-5; TRBD1 aligns across 7 bases. This CDR3 has 15 amino acids. The trim removed 2 bases at V and 1 base at J, leaving 7 bases unmatched. The germline gives CDR1 GTSNPN, CDR2 SVGIG (reference sequence). The CDR3 sequence is CAWSYGDRVQETQYF. Written as DNA, the CDR3 is TGTGCCTGGAGTTATGGAGACAGGGTCCAAGAGACCCAGTACTTC. Full variable domain (outside the CDR3, taken from reference TRBV30 and TRBJ2-5): SQTIHQWPATLVQPVGSPLSLECTVEGTSNPNLYWYRQAAGRGLQLLFYSVGIGQISSEVPQNLSASRPQDRQFILSSKKLLLSDSGFYLCAWSYGDRVQETQYFGPGTRLLVL.

This clone was detected once. The CDR3 spells CASSLAWSPGGTNSPLHF. The CDR3 nucleotides are TGTGCCAGCAGCTTAGCGTGGTCCCCGGGAGGGACTAATTCACCCCTCCACTTT. The V gene is TRBV7-8, the J gene TRBJ1-6; the D gene is possibly TRBD1 (5 bases). The CDR3 covers 18 residues. Germline V lookup: CDR1 SGHVS, CDR2 FQNEAQ. Trimming cost V 0 bases and J 6 bases, with 18 bases left between them.